The present T cell receptor beta chain was sequenced within a study of blood T cell repertoires in COVID-19. Original handling: Estimates of nucleated cell counts were drawn from the amplification of reference gene primers. The table came from immunoSEQ multiplex PCR; TCRdb's copy has only in-frame clones and leaves some out. The V and J calls and clone size are taken from that table; D and trimming were inferred from the DNA. The table lists some 300,000 clones, about nine tenths of them singletons. The germline gives CDR1 MNHEY, CDR2 SVGAGI. CDR3 length equals 15 residues. V shed 4 bases, J shed 6 bases, and the junction held 12 bases outside the gene matches.

This receptor was obtained from a woman between 40 and 55 years old who had recovered from COVID-19. Sequenced: PBMCs or T cells enriched from blood (not recorded which). J is TRBJ2-7 and V is TRBV6-5; 7 nucleotides line up with TRBD2. CDR3: CASSSLAPYTGEQYF. CDR3 DNA: TGTGCCAGCAGTTCACTAGCGCCGTACACAGGCGAGCAGTACTTC.